There are a few counts of the clone carrying this T cell receptor (beta chain). What it binds is unknown. With V trimmed by 3 bases and J by 2 bases, 10 bases remained unmatched. The CDR3 is 15 amino acids. In germline, CDR1 is DFQATT, CDR2 SNEGSKA (reference sequence). This record comes from a study of identical twins. General study results and limits: Researchers caution that invariant MAIT and iNKT cells could partly confound zero-insertion analyses.

TCRdb re-analysed the 5' RACE reads in MiXCR, keeping a single row per CDR3 protein. The sample consists of roughly 720,000 distinct CDR3 sequences, roughly 20% of them appearing once. These data also featured in a second study, about T cells expressing NK-cell markers.

The sequence derives from a woman between 18 and 29 years old in good health. This chain links TRBV20-1 with TRBJ2-7, with TRBD1 matching over 7 bases. Sequencing used PBMCs. The CDR3 DNA follows: TGCAGTGCTAGGAACGACAGGGAAAAGGCCTACGAGCAGTACTTC. It yields the protein CSARNDREKAYEQYF.